A selection of T cell receptor beta chains follows, all from one sample in a study of blood T cells in healthy people across ages. TCRdb recomputed calls from the 5' RACE reads with MiXCR, one row per CDR3 protein. The table shows roughly 1,300,000 distinct CDR3 sequences, with approximately 60% occurring only once. The specimen sequenced was blood. These receptors were collected from a young man in good health. Each CDR3 is given with its conserved first and last residue. Fields, in order: V gene, CDR3 protein.

TRBV7-9 | CVTLRDHGYTF
TRBV20-1 | CSASRWARDPEAFF
TRBV13 | CASSFGRGGSGETQYF
TRBV6-6 | CASQDRAYEQYF
TRBV4-2 | CASSQIQGTNEKLFF
TRBV3-1 | CASSPTPTSGGRRDTQYF
TRBV27 | CASSLSDRTRSTDTQYF
TRBV4-1 | CASSQGLRVTEAFF
TRBV20-1 | CSARQGNNEKLFF
TRBV5-6 | CASSLAAGIQETQYF
TRBV29-1 | CSAGSGASSYNEQFF
TRBV28 | CASSLSYREGKNIQYF
TRBV4-2 | CASSRGTSDTGELFF